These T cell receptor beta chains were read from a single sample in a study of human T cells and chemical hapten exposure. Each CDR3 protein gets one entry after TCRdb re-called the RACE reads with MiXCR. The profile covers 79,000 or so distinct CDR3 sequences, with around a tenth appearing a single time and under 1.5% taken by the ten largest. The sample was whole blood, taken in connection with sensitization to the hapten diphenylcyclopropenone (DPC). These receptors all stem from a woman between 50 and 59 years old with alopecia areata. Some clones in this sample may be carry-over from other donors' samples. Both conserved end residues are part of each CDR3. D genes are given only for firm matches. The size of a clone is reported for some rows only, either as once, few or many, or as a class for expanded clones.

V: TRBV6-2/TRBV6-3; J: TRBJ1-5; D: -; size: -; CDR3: CATLTGNQPQHF; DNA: TGTGCCACCCTTACAGGGAACCAGCCCCAGCATTTT
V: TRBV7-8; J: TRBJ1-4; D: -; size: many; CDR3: CASSLSAGAAEKLFF; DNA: TGTGCCAGCAGCTTAAGCGCAGGGGCCGCTGAAAAACTGTTTTTT
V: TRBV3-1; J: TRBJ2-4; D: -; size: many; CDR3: CASSQESSGPDGIQYF; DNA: TGTGCCAGCAGCCAAGAATCATCCGGGCCCGACGGCATTCAGTACTTC
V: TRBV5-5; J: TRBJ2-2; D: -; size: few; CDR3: CASSPGLLNTGELFF; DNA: TGTGCCAGCAGCCCCGGGCTTCTAAACACCGGGGAGCTGTTTTTT
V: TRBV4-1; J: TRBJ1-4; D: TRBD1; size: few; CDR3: CASSQARGNEKLFF; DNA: TGCGCCAGCAGCCAAGCCAGGGGGAATGAAAAACTGTTTTTT
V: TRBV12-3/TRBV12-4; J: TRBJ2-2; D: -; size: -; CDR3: CASSPAPRELFF; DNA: TGTGCCAGCAGTCCCGCCCCAAGGGAGCTGTTTTTT
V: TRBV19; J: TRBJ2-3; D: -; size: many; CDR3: CASSFSTQSGVDTQYF; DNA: TGTGCCAGTAGTTTCTCGACCCAGTCTGGAGTAGATACGCAGTATTTT
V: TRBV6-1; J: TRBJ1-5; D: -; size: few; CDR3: CASSEALQGQPQHF; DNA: TGTGCCAGCAGTGAAGCGCTTCAAGGTCAGCCCCAGCATTTT
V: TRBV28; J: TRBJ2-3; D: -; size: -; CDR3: CASSLPQGTDTQYF; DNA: TGTGCCAGCAGTTTGCCTCAGGGTACAGATACGCAGTATTTT
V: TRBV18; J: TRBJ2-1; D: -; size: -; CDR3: CASSPGQSNEQFF; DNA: TGTGCCAGCTCACCGGGACAATCCAATGAGCAGTTCTTC
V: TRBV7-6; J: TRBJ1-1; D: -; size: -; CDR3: CASSLNPGPNTEAFF; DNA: TGTGCCAGCAGCTTAAACCCGGGACCGAACACTGAAGCTTTCTTT
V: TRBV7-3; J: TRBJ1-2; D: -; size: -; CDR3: CASSLTGGYGYTF; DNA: TGTGCCAGCAGCTTAACAGGGGGCTATGGCTACACCTTC
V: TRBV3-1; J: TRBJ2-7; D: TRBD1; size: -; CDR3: CASSHGTGGPYEQYF; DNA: TGTGCCAGCAGCCACGGGACAGGGGGCCCCTACGAGCAGTACTTC
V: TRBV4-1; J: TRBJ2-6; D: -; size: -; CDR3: CASSLGFSGANVLTF; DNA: TGCGCCAGCAGTCTGGGCTTCTCTGGGGCCAACGTCCTGACTTTC
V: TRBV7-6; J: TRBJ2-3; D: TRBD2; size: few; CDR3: CASSMGDKFASGSRTDTQYF; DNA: TGTGCCAGCAGCATGGGGGACAAATTCGCTAGCGGGTCCCGCACAGATACGCAGTATTTT
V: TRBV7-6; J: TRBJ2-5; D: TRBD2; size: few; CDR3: CASSLQAGVSRETQYF; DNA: TGTGCCAGCAGCTTACAAGCGGGAGTTTCTAGAGAGACCCAGTACTTC
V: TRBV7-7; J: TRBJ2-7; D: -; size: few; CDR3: CASSLLGTLRGEQYF; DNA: TGTGCTAGCAGCCTGCTCGGGACTCTCAGGGGCGAGCAGTACTTC
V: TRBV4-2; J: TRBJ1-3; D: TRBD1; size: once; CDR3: CASSQDAGGPGNTIYF; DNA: TGTGCCAGCAGCCAAGATGCAGGGGGCCCTGGAAACACCATATATTTT
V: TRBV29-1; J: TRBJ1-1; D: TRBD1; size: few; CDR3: CSAGQSMNTEAFF; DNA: TGCAGCGCGGGACAGTCGATGAACACTGAAGCTTTCTTT
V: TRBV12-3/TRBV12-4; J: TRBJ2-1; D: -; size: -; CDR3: CASSLNAPILNEQFF; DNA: TGTGCCAGCAGTTTGAACGCACCCATACTGAATGAGCAGTTCTTC
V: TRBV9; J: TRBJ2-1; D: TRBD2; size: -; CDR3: CASSVASGKTYNEQFF; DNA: TGTGCCAGCAGCGTAGCTAGCGGGAAAACCTACAATGAGCAGTTCTTC
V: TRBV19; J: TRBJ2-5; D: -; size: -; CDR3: CASKDGAGGQETQYF; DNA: TGTGCCAGTAAGGACGGGGCAGGGGGGCAAGAGACCCAGTACTTC
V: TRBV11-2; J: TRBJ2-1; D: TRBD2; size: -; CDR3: CASTQGLARNEQFF; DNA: TGTGCCAGCACACAGGGACTAGCGCGCAATGAGCAGTTCTTC
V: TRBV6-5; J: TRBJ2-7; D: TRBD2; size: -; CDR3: CASSATSGSSYEQYF; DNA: TGTGCCAGCAGTGCCACTAGCGGGAGCTCCTACGAGCAGTACTTC
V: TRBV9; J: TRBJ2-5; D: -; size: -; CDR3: CASSVRTEKETQYF; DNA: TGTGCCAGCAGCGTTAGGACTGAGAAAGAGACCCAGTACTTC
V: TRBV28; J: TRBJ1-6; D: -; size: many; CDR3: CASTKTASYNSPLHF; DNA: TGTGCCAGCACCAAGACAGCATCCTATAATTCACCCCTCCACTTT
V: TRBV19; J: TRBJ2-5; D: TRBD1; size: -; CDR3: CASSSGQKKETQYF; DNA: TGTGCCAGTAGTTCGGGACAGAAAAAAGAGACCCAGTACTTC
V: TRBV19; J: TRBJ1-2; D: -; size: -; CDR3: CASTLGGQLYGYTF; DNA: TGTGCCAGTACCCTGGGGGGACAACTCTATGGCTACACCTTC
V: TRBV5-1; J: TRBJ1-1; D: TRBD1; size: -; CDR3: CASSPGGQVRGTEAFF; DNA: TGCGCCAGCAGCCCCGGTGGACAGGTCCGGGGGACTGAAGCTTTCTTT
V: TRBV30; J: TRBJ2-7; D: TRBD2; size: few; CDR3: CAWSVRRGSSYEQYF; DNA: TGTGCCTGGAGTGTACGGCGGGGGAGCTCCTACGAGCAGTACTTC
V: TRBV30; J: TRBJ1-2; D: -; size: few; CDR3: CAWSGKGRESDGYTF; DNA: TGTGCCTGGAGTGGAAAAGGCAGGGAATCCGACGGCTACACCTTC
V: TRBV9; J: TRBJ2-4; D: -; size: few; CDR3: CASSVGGVNIQYF; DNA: TGTGCCAGCAGCGTAGGGGGAGTAAACATTCAGTACTTC
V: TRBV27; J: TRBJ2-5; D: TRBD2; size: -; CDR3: CASSPREGETQYF; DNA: TGTGCCAGCAGCCCCAGGGAGGGAGAGACCCAGTACTTC
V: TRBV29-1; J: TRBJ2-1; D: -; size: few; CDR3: CSVALGSSYNEQFF; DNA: TGCAGCGTCGCCCTCGGGAGCTCCTACAATGAGCAGTTCTTC
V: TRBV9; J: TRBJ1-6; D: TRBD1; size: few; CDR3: CASNQGAYNSPLHF; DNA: TGTGCCAGCAACCAGGGGGCCTATAATTCACCCCTCCACTTT
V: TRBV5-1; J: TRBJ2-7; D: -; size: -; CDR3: CASREAYEQYF; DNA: TGCGCCAGCAGGGAGGCCTACGAGCAGTACTTC
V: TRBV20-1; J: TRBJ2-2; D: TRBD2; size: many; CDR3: CSARAPIGRERTGELFF; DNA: TGCAGTGCTAGAGCCCCGATCGGGAGGGAGCGCACCGGGGAGCTGTTTTTT
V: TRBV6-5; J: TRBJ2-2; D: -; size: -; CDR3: CASSYSTRRINTGELFF; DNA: TGTGCCAGCAGTTACTCGACTCGGAGAATAAACACCGGGGAGCTGTTTTTT
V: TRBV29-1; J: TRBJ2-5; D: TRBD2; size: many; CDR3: CSVGLAGLLQETQYF; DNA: TGCAGCGTTGGGCTAGCGGGGCTCCTACAAGAGACCCAGTACTTC
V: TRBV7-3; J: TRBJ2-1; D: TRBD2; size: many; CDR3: CASSSGKSGRASNEQFF; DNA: TGTGCCAGCAGCAGCGGTAAAAGCGGGAGGGCCTCCAATGAGCAGTTCTTC